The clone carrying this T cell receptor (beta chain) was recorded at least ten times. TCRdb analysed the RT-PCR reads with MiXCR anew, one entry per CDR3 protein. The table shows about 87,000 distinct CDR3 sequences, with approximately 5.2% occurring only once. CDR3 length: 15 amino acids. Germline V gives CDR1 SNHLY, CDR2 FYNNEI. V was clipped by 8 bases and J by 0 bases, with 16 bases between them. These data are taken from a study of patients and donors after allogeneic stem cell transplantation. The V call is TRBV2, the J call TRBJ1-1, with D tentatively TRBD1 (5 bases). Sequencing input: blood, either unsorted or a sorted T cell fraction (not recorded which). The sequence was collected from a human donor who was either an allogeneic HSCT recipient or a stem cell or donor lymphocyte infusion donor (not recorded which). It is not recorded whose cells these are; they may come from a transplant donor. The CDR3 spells CASETVRVMNTEAFF. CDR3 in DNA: TGTGCCAGCGAGACAGTCAGGGTAATGAACACTGAAGCTTTCTTT.